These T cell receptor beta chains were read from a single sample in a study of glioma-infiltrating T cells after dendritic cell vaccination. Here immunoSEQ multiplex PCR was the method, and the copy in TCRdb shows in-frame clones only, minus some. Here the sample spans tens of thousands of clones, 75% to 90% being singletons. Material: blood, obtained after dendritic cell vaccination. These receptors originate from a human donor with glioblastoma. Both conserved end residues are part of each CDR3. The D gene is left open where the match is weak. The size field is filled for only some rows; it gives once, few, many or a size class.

cdr3_aa: CASSSPFRTSDEQYF
cdr3_nt: TGTGCCAGCAGTTCCCCTTTTAGGACATCGGACGAGCAGTACTTC
clone_size: .
v_call: TRBV7-2
j_call: TRBJ2-7
d_call: .

cdr3_aa: CASSLARAGTEAFF
cdr3_nt: TGTGCCAGCAGCTTAGCCAGGGCTGGCACTGAAGCTTTCTTT
clone_size: .
v_call: TRBV13
j_call: TRBJ1-1
d_call: .

cdr3_aa: CASSLAGHYNSPLHF
cdr3_nt: TGTGCCAGCAGCTTAGCGGGACACTATAATTCACCCCTCCACTTT
clone_size: .
v_call: TRBV7-2
j_call: TRBJ1-6
d_call: .

cdr3_aa: CAWSVHGNTIYF
cdr3_nt: TGTGCCTGGAGTGTACACGGAAACACCATATATTTT
clone_size: .
v_call: TRBV30
j_call: TRBJ1-3
d_call: .

cdr3_aa: CASSLGREGDTQYF
cdr3_nt: TGCGCCAGCAGCTTGGGGAGGGAAGGAGATACGCAGTATTTT
clone_size: .
v_call: TRBV5-1
j_call: TRBJ2-3
d_call: .

cdr3_aa: CASSYGLLTDTQYF
cdr3_nt: TGCGCCAGCAGCTATGGACTACTCACAGATACGCAGTATTTT
clone_size: .
v_call: TRBV5-1
j_call: TRBJ2-3
d_call: .

cdr3_aa: CASRDITGIAEAFF
cdr3_nt: TGCGCCAGCAGGGACATTACAGGGATCGCTGAAGCTTTCTTT
clone_size: .
v_call: TRBV5-1
j_call: TRBJ1-1
d_call: .

cdr3_aa: CASNGQQETQYF
cdr3_nt: TGTGCCAGCAATGGACAGCAAGAGACCCAGTACTTC
clone_size: .
v_call: TRBV2
j_call: TRBJ2-5
d_call: .

cdr3_aa: CASGTGNQPQHF
cdr3_nt: TGTGCCAGCGGTACAGGCAATCAGCCCCAGCATTTT
clone_size: .
v_call: TRBV2
j_call: TRBJ1-5
d_call: .

cdr3_aa: CSGKGQVDYGYTF
cdr3_nt: TGCAGCGGTAAGGGACAGGTGGACTATGGCTACACCTTC
clone_size: .
v_call: TRBV29-1
j_call: TRBJ1-2
d_call: TRBD1

cdr3_aa: CASSSTGGGNQPQHF
cdr3_nt: TGTGCCAGCAGTTCTACAGGGGGCGGCAATCAGCCCCAGCATTTT
clone_size: .
v_call: TRBV6-1
j_call: TRBJ1-5
d_call: TRBD1

cdr3_aa: CASSRRRYLQNTEAFF
cdr3_nt: TGTGCCAGCAGCCGCCGGCGGTATCTTCAGAACACTGAAGCTTTCTTT
clone_size: .
v_call: TRBV21-1
j_call: TRBJ1-1
d_call: .

cdr3_aa: CASSQGTSGRSSLVYEQYF
cdr3_nt: TGTGCCAGCAGCCAAGGGACTAGCGGGAGAAGCTCTCTCGTGTATGAGCAGTACTTC
clone_size: .
v_call: TRBV9
j_call: TRBJ2-7
d_call: TRBD2

cdr3_aa: CSYGSTEAFF
cdr3_nt: TGCAGCTATGGGAGTACTGAAGCTTTCTTT
clone_size: .
v_call: TRBV29-1
j_call: TRBJ1-1
d_call: .

cdr3_aa: CASSPSGQGNYQPQHF
cdr3_nt: TGTGCCAGCTCACCCTCGGGACAGGGAAATTATCAGCCCCAGCATTTT
clone_size: .
v_call: TRBV18
j_call: TRBJ1-5
d_call: TRBD1

cdr3_aa: CSVSLQGSYNEQFF
cdr3_nt: TGCAGCGTTTCATTACAGGGCTCCTACAATGAGCAGTTCTTC
clone_size: few
v_call: TRBV29-1
j_call: TRBJ2-1
d_call: .

cdr3_aa: CASSIAEAGEQYF
cdr3_nt: TGTGCCAGTAGCATTGCGGAGGCTGGCGAGCAGTACTTC
clone_size: few
v_call: TRBV19
j_call: TRBJ2-7
d_call: .

cdr3_aa: CASSLDGRSGGIF
cdr3_nt: TGCGCCAGCAGCTTGGACGGACGGTCGGGGGGGATCTTT
clone_size: .
v_call: TRBV5-1
j_call: TRBJ1-1
d_call: .

cdr3_aa: CASRKGRGGNTEAFF
cdr3_nt: TGCGCCAGCAGGAAGGGCAGGGGTGGGAACACTGAAGCTTTCTTT
clone_size: .
v_call: TRBV5-1
j_call: TRBJ1-1
d_call: .

cdr3_aa: CASLGGLSNQPQHF
cdr3_nt: TGTGCCAGCCTTGGGGGCCTCAGCAATCAGCCCCAGCATTTT
clone_size: .
v_call: TRBV2
j_call: TRBJ1-5
d_call: .

cdr3_aa: CASSLAGGHSDIQYF
cdr3_nt: TGTGCCAGCAGCTTAGCCGGGGGGCATTCTGACATTCAGTACTTC
clone_size: once
v_call: TRBV7-9
j_call: TRBJ2-4
d_call: .